In its sample, the clone carrying this T cell receptor (beta chain) was seen once. Its antigen is currently unknown. This sample was taken from a study of tumor and adjacent non-tumor tissue in lung cancer. The template was RNA from unsorted bulk tissue. The library came from three nested PCR rounds adapted from ARM-PCR protocols. Each CDR3 protein is one row after TCRdb ran MiXCR on the multiplex PCR reads. The profile shows some 99,000 distinct CDR3 sequences, more than 60% of them singletons. Study-level points and caveats: In normal lung, the top 100 clones were significantly more dominant than in tumor.

The sequence was collected from a woman aged 55-75 years with non-small cell lung cancer. Sequencing was performed on lung tumor tissue.

CDR3 coding DNA: TGTGCCAGCAGCTTAGAGCCTCGAGGTGTGAATACGCAGTATTTT. Protein product: CASSLEPRGVNTQYF. The chain recombines TRBV11-2 with TRBJ2-3, with D uncertain. Germline CDR1 is SGHAT and CDR2 is FQNNGV. This CDR3 has 15 residues. The ends were cut back, 0 bases at V and 7 bases at J, with 14 bases in the middle. The full variable domain, completed using reference TRBV11-2 and TRBJ2-3, is EAGVAQSPRYKIIEKRQSVAFWCNPISGHATLYWYQQILGQGPKLLIQFQNNGVVDDSQLPKDRFSAERLKGVDSTLKIQPAKLEDSAVYLCASSLEPRGVNTQYFGPGTRLTVL.